This T cell receptor beta chain was captured in a study of blood T cell repertoires in COVID-19. Overall study context: Sites across the United States, Italy and Spain contributed samples from acute and convalescent COVID-19. In each case, the material was cDNA or gDNA derived from T cells, B-cell-depleted T cells, or PBMCs.

Germline V gene lookup returns CDR1 MDHEN and CDR2 SYDVKM. The CDR3 loop spans 18 amino acids. V was cut by 5 bases and J by 4 bases, with 25 bases left in between. Authors' data handling: Cell counts per sample came from amplifying reference gene primers. Only in-frame clones appear in the TCRdb table, and some are missing; sequencing was by immunoSEQ multiplex PCR. That table is the source of V, J and clone size, and D and trimming were worked out from the DNA. The sample yields tens of thousands of clones, roughly 83% seen once. Sequenced sample: peripheral blood. J is TRBJ2-3 and V is TRBV28; possible D gene TRBD2, 6 bases. This sequence was found in a human donor with acute or convalescent COVID-19. The donor label of this sample is uncertain. The CDR3 DNA reads as TGTGCCAGCAGTCCCCCGTGGGAGGTGGCAGCAAAGGCAGATACGCAGTATTTT. This codes for CASSPPWEVAAKADTQYF.